This record concerns one T cell receptor (beta chain) sequence. Its antigen remains unidentified. Every patient experienced relapse after autologous stem cell transplantation, and brentuximab vedotin exposure varied. These data belong to a study of PD-1 blockade in classical Hodgkin lymphoma. Study details: Once every 2 weeks, patients received intravenous nivolumab at 3 mg/kg. Study-wide results and limits: When nivolumab was started under 1 year after ASCT, patients were excluded. Newly diagnosed patients were reported to start with lower TCR diversity than healthy donors.

Germline V gene sequence: CDR1 LNHNV, CDR2 YYDKDF (reference sequence). The CDR3 has 15 amino acids. Trimming left V 6 bases short and J 1 base short, with 15 bases between. Profiling relied on immunoSEQ multiplex PCR, and the TCRdb table lists in-frame clones only, not all of them. The table lists about 34,000 clones, over 65% of them singletons. The specimen comprised peripheral blood mononuclear cells (PBMCs), sampled before the second cycle of nivolumab. This TCR was recovered from a human donor with classical Hodgkin lymphoma. The J gene is TRBJ1-1, the V gene TRBV15; D call uncertain. In DNA form, the CDR3 reads TGTGCCACCAGGAGCATCACTACATGGAACACTGAAGCTTTCTTT. Its protein product is CATRSITTWNTEAFF.